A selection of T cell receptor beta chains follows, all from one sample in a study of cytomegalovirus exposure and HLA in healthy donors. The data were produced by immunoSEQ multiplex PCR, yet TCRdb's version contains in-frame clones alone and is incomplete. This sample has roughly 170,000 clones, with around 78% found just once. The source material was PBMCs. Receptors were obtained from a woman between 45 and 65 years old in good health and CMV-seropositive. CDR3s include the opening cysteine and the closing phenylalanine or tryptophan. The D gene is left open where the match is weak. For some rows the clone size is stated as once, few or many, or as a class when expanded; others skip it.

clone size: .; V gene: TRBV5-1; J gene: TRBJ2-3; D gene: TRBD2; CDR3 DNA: TGCGCCAGCAGCCCGGGGCTAGCGGGGAGCACAGATACGCAGTATTTT; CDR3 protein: CASSPGLAGSTDTQYF
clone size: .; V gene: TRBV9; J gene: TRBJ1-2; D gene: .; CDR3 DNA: TGTGCCAGCAGCAACCCGGACAGTTACTATGGCTACACCTTC; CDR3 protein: CASSNPDSYYGYTF
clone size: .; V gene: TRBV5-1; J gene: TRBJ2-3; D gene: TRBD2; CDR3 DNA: TGCGCCAGCAGCTTGGCTAGCGGGGGAACACAGAGTACGCAGTATTTT; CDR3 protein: CASSLASGGTQSTQYF
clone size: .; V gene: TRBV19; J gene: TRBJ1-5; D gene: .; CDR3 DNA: TGTGCCAGTAGTATCACAGGGCTAATGGGCAATCAGCCCCAGCATTTT; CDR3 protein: CASSITGLMGNQPQHF
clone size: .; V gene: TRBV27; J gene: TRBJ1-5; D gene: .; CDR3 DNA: TGTGCCAGCAGCCCAAGTCGAGTCAGCAATCAGCCCCAGCATTTT; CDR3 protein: CASSPSRVSNQPQHF
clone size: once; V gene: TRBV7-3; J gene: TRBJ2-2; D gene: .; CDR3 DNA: TGTGCCAGCAGCTCGGGGGACGGGGAGCTGTTTTTT; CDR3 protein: CASSSGDGELFF
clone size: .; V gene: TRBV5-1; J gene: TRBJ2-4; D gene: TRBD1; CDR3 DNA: TGCGCCAGCAGCTTAGGGGACAGCAAAAACATTCAGTACTTC; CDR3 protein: CASSLGDSKNIQYF
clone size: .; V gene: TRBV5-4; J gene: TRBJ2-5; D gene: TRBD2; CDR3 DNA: TGTGCCAGCAGCTCGGGACTAGGAGAGACCCAGTACTTC; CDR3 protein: CASSSGLGETQYF
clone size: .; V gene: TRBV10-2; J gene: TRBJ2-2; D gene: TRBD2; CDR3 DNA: TGCGTCTGCCGTCTAGCGGAGAACACCGGGGAGCTGTTTTTT; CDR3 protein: CVCRLAENTGELFF
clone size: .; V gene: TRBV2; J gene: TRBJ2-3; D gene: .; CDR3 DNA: TGTGCCAGCAAAGGACTGTCCACAGATACGCAGTATTTT; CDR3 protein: CASKGLSTDTQYF
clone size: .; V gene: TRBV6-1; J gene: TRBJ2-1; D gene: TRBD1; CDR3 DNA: TGTGCCAGCAGAGGGACAGGGGTTGGCCATGAGCAGTTCTTC; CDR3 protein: CASRGTGVGHEQFF
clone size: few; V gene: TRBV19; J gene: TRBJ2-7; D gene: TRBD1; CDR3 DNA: TGTGCCAGTAGTATCGGGACAGCAGACTACGAGCAGTACTTC; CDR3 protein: CASSIGTADYEQYF
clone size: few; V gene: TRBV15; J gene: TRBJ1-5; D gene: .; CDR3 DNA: TGTGCCACCAGCAGAGACAGGGCAGGCAATCAGCCCCAGCATTTT; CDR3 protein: CATSRDRAGNQPQHF
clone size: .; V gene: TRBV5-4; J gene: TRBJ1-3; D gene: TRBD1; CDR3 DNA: TGTGCCAGCAGCCGGACAGGGGACGGAAACACCATATATTTT; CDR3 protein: CASSRTGDGNTIYF
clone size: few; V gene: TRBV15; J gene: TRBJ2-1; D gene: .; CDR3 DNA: TGTGCCACCAGCAGAGTGGCAAAACTAGAGGCTTCTTCGTACAACAATGAGCAGTTCTTC; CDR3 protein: CATSRVAKLEASSYNNEQFF
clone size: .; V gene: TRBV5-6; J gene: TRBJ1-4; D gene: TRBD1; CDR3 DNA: TGTGCCAGCAGCTTTTTCGGACAGGCGAATGAAAAACTGTTTTTT; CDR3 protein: CASSFFGQANEKLFF
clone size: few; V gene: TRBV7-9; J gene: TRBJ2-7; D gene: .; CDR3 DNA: TGTGCCAGCAGCTTAACAACCACCTACGAGCAGTACTTC; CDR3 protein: CASSLTTTYEQYF
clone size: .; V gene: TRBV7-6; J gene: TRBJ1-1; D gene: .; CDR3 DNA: TGTGCCAGCAGCCCGCCGGGAACCCTCGGGGCTTTCTTT; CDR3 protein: CASSPPGTLGAFF
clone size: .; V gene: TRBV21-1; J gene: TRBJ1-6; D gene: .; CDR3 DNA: TGTGCCTCAGAGGGGACAGTCGCCCCCCTCCACTTT; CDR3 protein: CASEGTVAPLHF